Described below is a single TCR beta chain sequence and its context. Its antigen is not known. V was clipped by 10 bases and J by 6 bases, with 16 bases between them. The CDR3 runs to 12 residues. CDR1 is MNHNS and CDR2 is SASEGT in the germline V gene. The data originate from a study of T cells in Graves' hyperthyroidism and ophthalmopathy. The study, taken as a whole, reports: Within blood appeared most thyroid clonotypes that had expanded above 0.001.

From RNA transcripts, TCR beta CDR3 regions were amplified. The TCR CDR3 was amplified in a first-round RT-PCR using the HTBI primer set. TCRdb itself ran the multiplex PCR reads through MiXCR, one entry per CDR3 protein. Here the sample spans about half a million distinct CDR3 sequences, 15% to 20% being singletons. The study included ophthalmopathy patients with Clinical Activity Score at least 3, NOSPECS grade at least 4 and duration under 3 months. It was uncontrolled infection, other autoimmune disease, pregnancy or lactation that excluded patients. Extraction of PBMCs used around 9.6 ml of fresh peripheral blood.

The origin of this receptor is a middle-aged man with Graves' ophthalmopathy. The rearrangement links TRBV6-1 to TRBJ2-7, with a weak D call TRBD2 (6 bases). What was sequenced was blood. CDR3 in DNA: TGTGCCACTCCGGGGAGGAGCAGCGAGCAGTACTTC. Encoded protein: CATPGRSSEQYF.